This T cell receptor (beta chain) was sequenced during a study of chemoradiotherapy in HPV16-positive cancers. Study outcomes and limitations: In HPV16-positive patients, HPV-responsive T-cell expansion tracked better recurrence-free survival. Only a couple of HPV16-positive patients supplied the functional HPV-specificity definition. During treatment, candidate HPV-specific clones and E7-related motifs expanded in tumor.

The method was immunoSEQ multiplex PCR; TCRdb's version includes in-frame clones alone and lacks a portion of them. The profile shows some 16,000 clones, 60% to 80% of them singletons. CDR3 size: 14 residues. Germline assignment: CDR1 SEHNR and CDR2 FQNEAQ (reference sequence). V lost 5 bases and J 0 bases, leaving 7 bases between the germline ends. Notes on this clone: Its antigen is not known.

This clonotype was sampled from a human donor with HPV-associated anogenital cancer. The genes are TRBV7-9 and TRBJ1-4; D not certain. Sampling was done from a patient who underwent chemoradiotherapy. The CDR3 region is CASSPGTTNEKLFF. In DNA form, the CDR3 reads TGTGCCAGCAGCCCGGGGACAACTAATGAAAAACTGTTTTTT.